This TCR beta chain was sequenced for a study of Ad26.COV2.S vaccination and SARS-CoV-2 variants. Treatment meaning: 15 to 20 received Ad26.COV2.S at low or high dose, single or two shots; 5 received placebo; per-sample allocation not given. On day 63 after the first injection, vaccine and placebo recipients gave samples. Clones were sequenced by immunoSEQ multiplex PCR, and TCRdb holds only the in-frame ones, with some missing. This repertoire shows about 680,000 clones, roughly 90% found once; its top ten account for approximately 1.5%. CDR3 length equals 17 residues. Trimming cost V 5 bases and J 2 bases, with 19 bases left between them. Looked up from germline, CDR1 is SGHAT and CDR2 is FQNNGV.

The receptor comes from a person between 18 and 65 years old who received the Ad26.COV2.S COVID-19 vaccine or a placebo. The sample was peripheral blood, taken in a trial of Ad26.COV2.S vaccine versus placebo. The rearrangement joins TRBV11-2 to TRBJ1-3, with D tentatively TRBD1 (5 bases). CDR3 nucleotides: TGTGCCAGCAGCCCCCCCGCGGGGGTTAAAGCTGGAAACACCATATATTTT. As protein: CASSPPAGVKAGNTIYF.